The present entry profiles one T cell receptor (beta chain) with its context. This clonotype was counted many times. Its antigen remains undetermined. The sample holds no much larger clone one base away, and base qualities are not on file. The library was obtained by 5' RACE. Instrument used: Illumina HiSeq 2000. Template switching added a universal primer binding site, and the final cDNA carried a unique molecular identifier that allowed TCR cDNA molecules to be counted accurately. Specific primers in the conserved constant-segment region were used to synthesize first-strand cDNA for TCR alpha and beta chains. To control for contamination, every cDNA library carried two barcodes: a SMART-Mk sample barcode plus Illumina barcodes. TruSeq adapter sequences along with Illumina sample barcodes were introduced in two successive PCR steps. The Illumina HiSeq platform was used with custom primers to sequence TCR alpha and beta cDNA libraries. Per the original workflow: Raw reads were processed with MiGEC to extract unique molecular identifiers, and MiXCR was used to determine CDR3 positions. For each individual, recombination models were inferred using an EM algorithm with the repgenHMM and IGoR tools. The analysis of shared clonotypes was done with the tcR package in R, with sharing normalized by the product of cloneset sizes. To study raw recombination free of thymic and clonal selection effects, out-of-frame nonproductive sequences were analyzed. Through fastp at Q25 and MiXCR, TCRdb rebuilt clones from the public reads, retaining in-frame beta chains. Rows with one shared CDR3 protein collapse into an entry with the most common genes and DNA. Clone size and V and J calls follow TCRdb, not the original study. The sample profile shows 150,000 or so distinct CDR3 sequences; approximately 4% of them were found once. 8.1% of the sample is in the top ten clones.

This sample was included in a study of identical twins (dated by TCRdb to about 2016). Looking at the study overall: The study deep-sequenced TCR alpha and beta repertoires from monozygotic twins, unrelated adults of various ages and cord blood to test whether fetal clonotypes persist. To rule out contamination, replicate twin experiments were performed at different times with different library preparation protocols.

Broad study findings and their caveats: Fewer insertions were carried by abundant cord blood beta clonotypes; a weaker similar trend was observed in young adult naive repertoires, while no such trend was observed in memory repertoires. A weaker excess of twin sharing was found in beta out-of-frame sequences because the signal-to-noise ratio was lowered by fewer shared sequences. Because the same donors could not be followed over many years, the conclusions depended on cross-sectional statistical analysis. Out-of-frame TCR alpha sharing in monozygotic twins was systematically underestimated by recombination models, whereas sharing between unrelated individuals was in agreement with the recombination models. Compared with coincidental sharing between unrelated individuals, an excess of low generation-probability sequences was observed among out-of-frame TCR alpha sequences shared between twins. Zero-insertion analyses could be partly confounded by invariant T cells such as MAIT and iNKT, though diverse VJ usage argued against such confounding for most clonotypes.

All donors were healthy Caucasians. Miltenyi CD45RO+ enrichment and human naive T-cell isolation kits were used to isolate memory (CD45RO+) and naive T cells from PBMC. At the junction V is shortened by 1 base and J by 1 base, with 7 bases in between. The CDR3 spans 13 residues, from the cysteine through the phenylalanine. The CDR3 DNA has 39 bases and is translated from base 1. As encoded in the germline V gene (reference sequence), CDR1 is DFQATT while CDR2 is SNEGSKA. The TCR comes from a man aged 18 to 29 in good health. Material: memory T cells sorted from blood. The meaning of the sample's cell subset or site label: CD45RO+ enriched T cells. The chain was built from TRBV20-1 and TRBJ1-1; no D gene is confidently identified. The CDR3 region: CSARVNRNTEAFF. The bases are TGCAGTGCTAGAGTAAACAGGAACACTGAAGCTTTCTTT.